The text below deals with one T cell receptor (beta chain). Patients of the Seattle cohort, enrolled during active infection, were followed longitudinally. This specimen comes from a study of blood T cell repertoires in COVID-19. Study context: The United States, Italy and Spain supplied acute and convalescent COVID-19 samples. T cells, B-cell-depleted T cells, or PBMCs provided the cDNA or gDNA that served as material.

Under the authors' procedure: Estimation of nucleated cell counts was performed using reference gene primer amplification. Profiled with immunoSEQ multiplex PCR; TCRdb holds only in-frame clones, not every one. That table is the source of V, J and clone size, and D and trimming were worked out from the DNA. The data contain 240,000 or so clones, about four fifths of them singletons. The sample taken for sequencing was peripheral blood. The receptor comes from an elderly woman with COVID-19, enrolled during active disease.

The CDR3 protein is CATSAPQGALGANVLTF. Written as DNA, the CDR3 is TGTGCCACCAGCGCACCCCAGGGGGCGCTTGGGGCCAACGTCCTGACTTTC. This chain uses TRBV15 with TRBJ2-6; 8 positions match TRBD1. J was trimmed by 3 bases and V by 5 bases; bases with no gene match: 9. Germline V gene data show CDR1 as LNHNV and CDR2 as YYDKDF (reference sequence). The CDR3 length is 17 residues.